This T cell receptor beta chain derives from a study of T-cell reconstitution after alpha-beta-depleted transplantation in children. Germline V lookup: CDR1 DFQATT, CDR2 SNEGSKA (reference sequence). The CDR3 totals 18 residues. V was pared by 1 base and J by 5 bases, with 17 bases of the junction left unmatched. This clonotype was recorded many times. Library preparation (for TCRbeta) was performed with unique molecular identifiers. TCRdb re-called the PCR reads through MiXCR, storing one row per CDR3 protein. The sample lists 150,000 to 250,000 distinct CDR3 sequences, more than 14% occurring once. The chain carries TRBV20-1 and TRBJ2-3, with 8 nucleotides matching TRBD2. The material was PBMCs from the stem cell graft donor, obtained from the stem cell graft. This sequence originates from a human donor who donated a stem cell graft to a child with acute lymphoblastic leukemia. CDR3 sequence (DNA): TGCAGTGCTAGAGTACCCCGTGCCGGGAGGGCCAATCGAGATACGCAGTATTTT. It translates to CSARVPRAGRANRDTQYF.